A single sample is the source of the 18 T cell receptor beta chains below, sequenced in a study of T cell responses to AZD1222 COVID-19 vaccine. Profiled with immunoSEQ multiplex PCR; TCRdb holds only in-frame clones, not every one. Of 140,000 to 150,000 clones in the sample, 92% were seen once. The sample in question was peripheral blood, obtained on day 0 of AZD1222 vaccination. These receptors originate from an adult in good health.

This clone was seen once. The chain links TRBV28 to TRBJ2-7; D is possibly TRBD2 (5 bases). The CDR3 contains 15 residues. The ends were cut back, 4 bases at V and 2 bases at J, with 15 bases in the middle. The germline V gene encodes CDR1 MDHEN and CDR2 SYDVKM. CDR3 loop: CASSSPARGTYEQYF. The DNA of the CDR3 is TGTGCCAGCAGTTCCCCCGCACGGGGAACCTACGAGCAGTACTTC.

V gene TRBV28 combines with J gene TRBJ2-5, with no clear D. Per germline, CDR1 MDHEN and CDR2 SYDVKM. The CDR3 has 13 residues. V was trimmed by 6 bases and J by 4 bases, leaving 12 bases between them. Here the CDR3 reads CASSPNWVETQYF. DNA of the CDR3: TGTGCCAGCAGCCCTAATTGGGTAGAGACCCAGTACTTC.

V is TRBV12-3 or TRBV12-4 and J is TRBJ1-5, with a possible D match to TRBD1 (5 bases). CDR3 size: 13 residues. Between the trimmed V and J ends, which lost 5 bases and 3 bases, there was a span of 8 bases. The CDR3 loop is CASSQGPNQPQHF. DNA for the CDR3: TGTGCCAGCAGTCAGGGACCCAATCAGCCCCAGCATTTT.

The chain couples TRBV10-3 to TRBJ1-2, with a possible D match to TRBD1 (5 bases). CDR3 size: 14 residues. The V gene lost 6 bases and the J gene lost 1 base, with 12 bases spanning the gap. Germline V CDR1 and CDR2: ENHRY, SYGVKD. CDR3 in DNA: TGTGCCATCAGGGAAAACAGGAATAACTATGGCTACACCTTC. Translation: CAIRENRNNYGYTF.

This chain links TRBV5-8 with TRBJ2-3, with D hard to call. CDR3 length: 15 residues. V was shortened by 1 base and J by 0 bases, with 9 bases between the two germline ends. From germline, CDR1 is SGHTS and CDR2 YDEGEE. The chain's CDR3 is CASSLLIASTDTQYF. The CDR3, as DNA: TGTGCCAGCAGCTTGTTAATAGCTAGCACAGATACGCAGTATTTT.

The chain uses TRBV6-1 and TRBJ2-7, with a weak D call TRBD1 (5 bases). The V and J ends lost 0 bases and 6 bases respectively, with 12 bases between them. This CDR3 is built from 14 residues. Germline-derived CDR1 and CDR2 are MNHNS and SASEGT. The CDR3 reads CASSEAYRRGEQYF. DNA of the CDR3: TGTGCCAGCAGTGAAGCCTACCGAAGGGGCGAGCAGTACTTC.

This chain's CDR3 is CASSFHRNYGYTF. The CDR3 region has the DNA TGTGCCAGCAGTTTTCATCGTAACTATGGCTACACCTTC. J is TRBJ1-2 and V is TRBV28; D call uncertain. The CDR3 sequence is 13 residues long. The germline gives CDR1 MDHEN, CDR2 SYDVKM. Trimming took 3 bases from V and 1 from J, leaving 6 bases between them.

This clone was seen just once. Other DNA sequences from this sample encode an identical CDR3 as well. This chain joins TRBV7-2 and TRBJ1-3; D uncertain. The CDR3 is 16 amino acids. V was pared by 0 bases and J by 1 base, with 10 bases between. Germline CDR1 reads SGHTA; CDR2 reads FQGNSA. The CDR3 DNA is TGTGCCAGCAGCTTAGCGGGCAGAGGGTCTGGAAACACCATATATTTT. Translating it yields CASSLAGRGSGNTIYF.

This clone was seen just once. In DNA form, the CDR3 reads TGTGCCAGCTCACCAACCGGGGAGGGGAACTATGGCTACACCTTC. It translates to CASSPTGEGNYGYTF. This chain uses TRBV18 with TRBJ1-2; D perhaps matches TRBD1 (5 bases). Germline CDR1 is KGHSH and CDR2 is LQKENI. Trimming removed 2 bases at V and 2 bases at J, with 12 bases between. This CDR3 region has 15 residues.

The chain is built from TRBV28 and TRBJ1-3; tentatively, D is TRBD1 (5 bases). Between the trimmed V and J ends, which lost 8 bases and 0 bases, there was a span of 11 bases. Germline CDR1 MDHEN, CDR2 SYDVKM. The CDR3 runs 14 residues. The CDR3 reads CASDGAGSGNTIYF. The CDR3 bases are TGTGCCAGCGACGGGGCTGGCTCTGGAAACACCATATATTTT.

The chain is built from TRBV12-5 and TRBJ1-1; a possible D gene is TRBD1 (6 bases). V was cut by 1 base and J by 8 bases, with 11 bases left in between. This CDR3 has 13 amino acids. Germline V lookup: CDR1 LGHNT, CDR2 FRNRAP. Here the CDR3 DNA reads TGTGCTAGTGGTTTGGGGTCAGGGGTCGAAGCTTTCTTT. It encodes CASGLGSGVEAFF.

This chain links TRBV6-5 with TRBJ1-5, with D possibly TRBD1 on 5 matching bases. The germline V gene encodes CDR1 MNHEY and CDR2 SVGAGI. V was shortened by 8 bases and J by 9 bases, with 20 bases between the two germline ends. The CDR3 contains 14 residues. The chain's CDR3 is CASGLRGSGAPQHF. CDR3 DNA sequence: TGTGCCAGCGGGCTTCGAGGTTCTGGGGCGCCCCAGCATTTT.

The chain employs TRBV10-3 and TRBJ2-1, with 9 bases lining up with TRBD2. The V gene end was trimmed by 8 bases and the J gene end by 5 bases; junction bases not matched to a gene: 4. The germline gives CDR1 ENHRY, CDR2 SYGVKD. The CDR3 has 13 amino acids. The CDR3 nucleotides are TGTGCCATCCTGGCTAGCGGGAACAATGAGCAGTTCTTC. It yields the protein CAILASGNNEQFF.

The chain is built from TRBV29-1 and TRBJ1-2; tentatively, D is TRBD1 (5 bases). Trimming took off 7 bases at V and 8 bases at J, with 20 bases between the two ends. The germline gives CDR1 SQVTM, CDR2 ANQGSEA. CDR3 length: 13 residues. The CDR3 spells CSADPPGPTGYTF. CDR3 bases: TGCAGCGCGGATCCCCCAGGGCCAACGGGCTACACCTTC.

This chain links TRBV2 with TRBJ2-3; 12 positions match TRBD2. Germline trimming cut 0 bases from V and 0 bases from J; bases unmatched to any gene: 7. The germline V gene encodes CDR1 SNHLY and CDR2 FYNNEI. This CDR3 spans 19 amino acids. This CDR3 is CASSEAGLAGLASTDTQYF. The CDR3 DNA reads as TGTGCCAGCAGTGAAGCCGGACTAGCGGGGTTGGCTAGCACAGATACGCAGTATTTT.

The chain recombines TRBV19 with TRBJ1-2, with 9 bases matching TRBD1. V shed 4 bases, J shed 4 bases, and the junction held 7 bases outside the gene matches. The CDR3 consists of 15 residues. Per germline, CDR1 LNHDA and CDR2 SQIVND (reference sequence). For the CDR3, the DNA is TGTGCCAGTAGTAGTAAAGGACAGGGGTTCTATGGCTACACCTTC. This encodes CASSSKGQGFYGYTF.

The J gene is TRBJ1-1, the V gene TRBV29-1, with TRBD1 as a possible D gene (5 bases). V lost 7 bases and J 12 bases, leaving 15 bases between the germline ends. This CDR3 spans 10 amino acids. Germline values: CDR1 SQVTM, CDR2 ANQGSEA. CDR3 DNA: TGCAGCGCCGAAGGGGAGGGAACTTTCTTT. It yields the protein CSAEGEGTFF.

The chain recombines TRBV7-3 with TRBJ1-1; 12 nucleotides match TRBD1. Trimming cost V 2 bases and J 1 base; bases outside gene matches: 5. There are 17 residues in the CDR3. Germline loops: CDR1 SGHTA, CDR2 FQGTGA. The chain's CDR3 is CASSLWDRGPRNTEAFF. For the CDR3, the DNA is TGTGCCAGCAGCTTATGGGACAGGGGGCCGAGGAACACTGAAGCTTTCTTT.